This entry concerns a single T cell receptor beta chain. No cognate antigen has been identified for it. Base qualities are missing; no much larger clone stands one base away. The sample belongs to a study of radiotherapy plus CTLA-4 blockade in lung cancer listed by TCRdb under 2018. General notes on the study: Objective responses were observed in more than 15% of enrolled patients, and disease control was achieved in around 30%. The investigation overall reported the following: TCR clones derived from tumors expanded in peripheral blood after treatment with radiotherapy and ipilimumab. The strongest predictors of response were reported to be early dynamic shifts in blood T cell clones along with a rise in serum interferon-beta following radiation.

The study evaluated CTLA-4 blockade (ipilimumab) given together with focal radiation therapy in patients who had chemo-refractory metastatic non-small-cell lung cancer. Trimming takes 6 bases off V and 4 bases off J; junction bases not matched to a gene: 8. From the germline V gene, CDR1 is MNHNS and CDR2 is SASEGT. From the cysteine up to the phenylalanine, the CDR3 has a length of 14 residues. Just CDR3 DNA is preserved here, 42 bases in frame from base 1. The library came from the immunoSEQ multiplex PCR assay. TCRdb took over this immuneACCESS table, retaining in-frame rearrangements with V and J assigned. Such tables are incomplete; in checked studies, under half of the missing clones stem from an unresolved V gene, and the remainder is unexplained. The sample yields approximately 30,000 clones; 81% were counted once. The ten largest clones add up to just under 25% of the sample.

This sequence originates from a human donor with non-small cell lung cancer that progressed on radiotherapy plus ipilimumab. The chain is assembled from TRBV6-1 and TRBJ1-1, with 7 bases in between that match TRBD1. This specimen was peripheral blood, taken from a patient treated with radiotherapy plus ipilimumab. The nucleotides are TGTGCCAGCAGGGGGGCAGGGGGAATCACTGAAGCTTTCTTT. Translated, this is CASRGAGGITEAFF.